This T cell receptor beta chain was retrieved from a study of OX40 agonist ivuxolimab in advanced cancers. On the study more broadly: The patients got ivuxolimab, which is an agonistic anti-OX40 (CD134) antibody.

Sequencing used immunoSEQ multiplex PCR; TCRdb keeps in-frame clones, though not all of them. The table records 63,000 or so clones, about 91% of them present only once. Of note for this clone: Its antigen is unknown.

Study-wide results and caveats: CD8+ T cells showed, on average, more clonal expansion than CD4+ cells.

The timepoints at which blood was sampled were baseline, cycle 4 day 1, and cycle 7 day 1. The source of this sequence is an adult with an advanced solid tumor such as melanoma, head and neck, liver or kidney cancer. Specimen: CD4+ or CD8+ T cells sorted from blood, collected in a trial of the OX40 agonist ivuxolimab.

The CDR3 DNA follows: TGCGCCAGCACGGAACCTAGCGGGGGGGCCTACAATGAGCAGTTCTTC. Encoded protein: CASTEPSGGAYNEQFF. The chain joins TRBV5-1 to TRBJ2-1, with 12 positions matching TRBD2. Germline V gives CDR1 SGHRS, CDR2 YFSETQ. The V segment lost 6 bases and the J segment 2 bases; nucleotides outside the gene matches: 6. The CDR3 contains 16 residues. The full variable domain, completed using reference TRBV5-1 and TRBJ2-1, is KAGVTQTPRYLIKTRGQQVTLSCSPISGHRSVSWYQQTPGQGLQFLFEYFSETQRNKGNFPGRFSGRQFSNSRSEMNVSTLELGDSALYLCASTEPSGGAYNEQFFGPGTRLTVL.